The TCR beta chain described here comes from a study of T cells after yellow fever vaccination. TCRdb reprocessed the 5' RACE reads with MiXCR, giving one entry per CDR3 protein. The table includes 340,000 or so distinct CDR3 sequences, about 12% detected once. This clonotype was recorded a few times. This sequence was found in a man aged 18 to 30 who received the YFV17D yellow fever vaccine. The specimen was CD4+ T cells sorted from PBMCs, collected 15 days after the yellow fever booster vaccination.

CDR3 amino acids: CSATLGSFSSGANVLTF. The DNA of the CDR3 is TGCAGTGCTACCCTCGGCAGTTTTTCCTCTGGGGCCAACGTCCTGACTTTC. The V and J genes are TRBV20-1 and TRBJ2-6; D gene ambiguous. The V end lost 4 bases, the J end lost 0 bases, and 16 bases lay between the germline ends. CDR1 is DFQATT and CDR2 is SNEGSKA in the germline V gene (reference sequence). The CDR3 loop spans 17 amino acids.